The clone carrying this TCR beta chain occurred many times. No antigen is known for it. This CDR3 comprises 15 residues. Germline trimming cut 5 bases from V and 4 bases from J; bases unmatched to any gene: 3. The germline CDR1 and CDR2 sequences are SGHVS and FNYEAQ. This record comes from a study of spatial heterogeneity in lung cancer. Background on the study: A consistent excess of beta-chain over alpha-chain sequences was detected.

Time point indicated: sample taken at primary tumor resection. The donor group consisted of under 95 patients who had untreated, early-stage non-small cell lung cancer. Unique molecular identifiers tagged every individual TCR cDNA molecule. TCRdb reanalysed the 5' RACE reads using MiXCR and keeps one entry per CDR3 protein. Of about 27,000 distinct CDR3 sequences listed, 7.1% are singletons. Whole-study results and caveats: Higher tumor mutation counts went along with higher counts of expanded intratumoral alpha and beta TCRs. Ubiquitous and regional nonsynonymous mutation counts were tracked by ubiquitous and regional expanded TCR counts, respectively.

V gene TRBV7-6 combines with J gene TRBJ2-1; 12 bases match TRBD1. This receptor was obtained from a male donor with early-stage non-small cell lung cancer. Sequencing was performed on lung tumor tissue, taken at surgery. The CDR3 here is CASSRGQGAYNEQFF. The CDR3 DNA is TGTGCCAGCAGCCGGGGACAGGGGGCTTACAATGAGCAGTTCTTC.